These 8 T cell receptor beta chains came from one sample sequenced in a study of control samples from healthy donors and cancer patients. Repertoires were generated with immunoSEQ multiplex PCR, while TCRdb's copy carries only in-frame clones and drops some. The table shows 98,000 or so clones, with around three quarters occurring only once. Sequenced input: blood. The receptors were sampled from a woman in her 30s in good health.

The V and J genes are TRBV9 and TRBJ2-3; 7 bases fit TRBD2. The length of the CDR3 is 15 residues. Germline V gene data show CDR1 as SGDLS and CDR2 as YYNGEE. After removal of 2 bases from V and 3 bases from J, the junction contained 6 bases not matched to a gene. The CDR3 sequence is CASSVREGITDTQYF. The CDR3 DNA is TGTGCCAGCAGCGTCAGGGAGGGAATTACAGATACGCAGTATTTT.

The chain employs TRBV18 and TRBJ1-6; D remains unclear. Trimming left V 4 bases short and J 8 bases short, with 12 bases between. Germline V gene sequence: CDR1 KGHSH, CDR2 LQKENI. The CDR3 is 14 residues long. CDR3 in amino acids: CASSREATDSPLHF. In DNA form, the CDR3 reads TGTGCCAGCTCACGTGAAGCGACGGATTCACCCCTCCACTTT.

This clone has only a few counts. The chain joins TRBV6-5 to TRBJ1-4; a possible D gene is TRBD1 (5 bases). Trimming stripped 7 bases from V and 0 bases from J, with 9 bases between. The CDR3 is 14 residues long. The V gene's germline CDR1 is MNHEY and CDR2 SVGAGI. The chain's CDR3 is CASKYRTTNEKLFF. In DNA, the CDR3 is TGTGCCAGCAAATACAGGACAACTAATGAAAAACTGTTTTTT.

The chain recombines TRBV30 with TRBJ1-1; no clear D gene. CDR1 and CDR2 from the germline V gene are GTSNPN and SVGIG (reference sequence). Trimming removed 8 bases from V and 0 bases from J, with 13 bases in between. This CDR3 region has 13 residues. The CDR3 DNA follows: TGTGCCGGAAACAGTGACATGAACACTGAAGCTTTCTTT. Translating it yields CAGNSDMNTEAFF.

J is TRBJ2-7 and V is TRBV30; 8 nucleotides agree with TRBD1. There are 13 residues in the CDR3. Germline CDR1 is GTSNPN and CDR2 is SVGIG (reference sequence). V was clipped by 4 bases and J by 6 bases; unmatched bases: 8. CDR3 amino acids: CAWTADRAAEQYF. CDR3 DNA: TGTGCCTGGACCGCGGACAGGGCCGCCGAGCAGTACTTC.

The rearrangement uses TRBV5-4 and TRBJ2-7; D is unclear. Germline CDR1 reads SGHNT; CDR2 reads YYREEE (reference sequence). CDR3 length: 11 residues. V was pared by 0 bases and J by 4 bases, with 2 bases between. In nucleotides, the CDR3 is TGTGCCAGCAGCTTGGGATACGAGCAGTACTTC. Its translation: CASSLGYEQYF.

The chain carries TRBV19 and TRBJ1-2; 9 bases are shared with TRBD1. The CDR3 runs to 15 residues. With V trimmed by 5 bases and J by 1 base, 5 bases remained unmatched. Per germline, CDR1 LNHDA and CDR2 SQIVND (reference sequence). CDR3: CASSRDRGINYGYTF. CDR3 nucleotide sequence: TGTGCCAGTAGTCGCGACAGGGGGATTAACTATGGCTACACCTTC. The variable domain in full, completed from reference TRBV19 and TRBJ1-2, reads DGGITQSPKYLFRKEGQNVTLSCEQNLNHDAMYWYRQDPGQGLRLIYYSQIVNDFQKGDIAEGYSVSREKKESFPLTVTSAQKNPTAFYLCASSRDRGINYGYTFGSGTRLTVV.

The chain is built from TRBV19 and TRBJ1-6, with 7 bases fitting TRBD1. There are 17 residues in the CDR3. Germline loops: CDR1 LNHDA, CDR2 SQIVND (reference sequence). The junction had 14 bases not matched to a gene; V was cut back by 6 bases and J by 6 bases. CDR3 in amino acids: CASSPRSGQPSNSPLHF. As DNA, the CDR3 is TGTGCCAGTAGCCCTCGGTCGGGACAGCCAAGTAATTCACCCCTCCACTTT.